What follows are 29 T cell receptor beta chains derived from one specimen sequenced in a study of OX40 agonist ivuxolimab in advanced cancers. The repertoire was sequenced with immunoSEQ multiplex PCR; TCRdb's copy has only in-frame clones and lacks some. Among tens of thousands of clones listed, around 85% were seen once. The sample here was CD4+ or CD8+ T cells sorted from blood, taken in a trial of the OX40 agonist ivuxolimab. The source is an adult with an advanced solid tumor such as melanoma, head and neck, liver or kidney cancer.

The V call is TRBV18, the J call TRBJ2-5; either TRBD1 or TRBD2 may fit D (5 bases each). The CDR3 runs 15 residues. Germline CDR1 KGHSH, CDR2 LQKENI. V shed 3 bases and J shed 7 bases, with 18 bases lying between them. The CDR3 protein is CASSPPGTVIGTQYF. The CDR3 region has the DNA TGTGCCAGCTCACCCCCCGGGACGGTTATAGGGACCCAGTACTTC.

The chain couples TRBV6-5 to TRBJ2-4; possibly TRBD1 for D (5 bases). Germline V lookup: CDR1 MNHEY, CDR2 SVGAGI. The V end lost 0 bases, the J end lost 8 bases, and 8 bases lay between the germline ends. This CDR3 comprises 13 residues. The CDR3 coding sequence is TGTGCCAGCAGTTACTCGTCCAGGGACATTCAGTACTTC. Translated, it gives CASSYSSRDIQYF.

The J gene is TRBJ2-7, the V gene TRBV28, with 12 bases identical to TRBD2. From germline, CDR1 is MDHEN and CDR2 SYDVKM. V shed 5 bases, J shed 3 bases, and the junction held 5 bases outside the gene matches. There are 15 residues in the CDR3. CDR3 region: CASSPWTSGNYEQYF. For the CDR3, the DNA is TGTGCCAGCAGTCCATGGACTAGCGGGAACTACGAGCAGTACTTC.

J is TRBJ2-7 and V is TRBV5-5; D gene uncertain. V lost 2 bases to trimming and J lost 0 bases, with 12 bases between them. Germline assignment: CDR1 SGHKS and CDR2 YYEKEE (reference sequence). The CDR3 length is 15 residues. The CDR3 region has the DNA TGTGCCAGCAGCTTTTCCCCTGCAGGCTCCTACGAGCAGTACTTC. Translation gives CASSFSPAGSYEQYF.

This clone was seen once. In DNA, the CDR3 is TGTGCCATCAGTGAGTCTTTAGGGCAGCAAGAGACCCAGTACTTC. Its protein product is CAISESLGQQETQYF. This chain joins TRBV10-3 and TRBJ2-5; D remains unclear. Trimming shortened V by 0 bases and J by 2 bases, and 10 bases separated the two germline ends. Germline CDR1 reads ENHRY; CDR2 reads SYGVKD. The CDR3 extends over 15 amino acids.

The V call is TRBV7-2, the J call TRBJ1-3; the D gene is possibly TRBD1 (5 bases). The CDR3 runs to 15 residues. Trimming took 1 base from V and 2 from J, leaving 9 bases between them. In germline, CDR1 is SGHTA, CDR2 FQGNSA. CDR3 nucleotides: TGTGCCAGCAGCTTAGAATCGACAGCTGGAAACACCATATATTTT. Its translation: CASSLESTAGNTIYF.

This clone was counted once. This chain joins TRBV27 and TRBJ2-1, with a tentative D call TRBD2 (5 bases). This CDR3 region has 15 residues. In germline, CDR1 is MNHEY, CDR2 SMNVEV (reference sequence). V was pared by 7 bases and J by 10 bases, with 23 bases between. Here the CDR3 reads CASIPSLVGSVEQFF. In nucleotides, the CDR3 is TGTGCCAGCATTCCTTCATTGGTTGGGAGCGTGGAGCAGTTCTTC.

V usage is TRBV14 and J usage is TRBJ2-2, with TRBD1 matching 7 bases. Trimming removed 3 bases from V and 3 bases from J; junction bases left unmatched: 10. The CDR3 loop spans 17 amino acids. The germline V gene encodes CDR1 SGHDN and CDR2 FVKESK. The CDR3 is CASSHEYGTAHTGELFF. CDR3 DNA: TGTGCCAGCAGCCACGAATATGGGACAGCTCACACCGGGGAGCTGTTTTTT.

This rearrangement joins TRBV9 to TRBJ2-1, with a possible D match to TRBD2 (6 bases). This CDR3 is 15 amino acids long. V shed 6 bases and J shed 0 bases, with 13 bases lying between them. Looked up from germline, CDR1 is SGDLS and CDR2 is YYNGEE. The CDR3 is CASTGGDSSYNEQFF. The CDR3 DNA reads TGTGCCAGCACTGGCGGGGATAGCTCCTACAATGAGCAGTTCTTC.

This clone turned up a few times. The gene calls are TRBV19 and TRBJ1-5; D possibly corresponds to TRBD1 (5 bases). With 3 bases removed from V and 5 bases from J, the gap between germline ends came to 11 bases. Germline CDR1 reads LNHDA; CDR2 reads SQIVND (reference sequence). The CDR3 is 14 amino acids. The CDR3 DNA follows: TGTGCCAGTAGTATTGCGTGGGGCGATCAGCCCCAGCATTTT. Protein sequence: CASSIAWGDQPQHF.

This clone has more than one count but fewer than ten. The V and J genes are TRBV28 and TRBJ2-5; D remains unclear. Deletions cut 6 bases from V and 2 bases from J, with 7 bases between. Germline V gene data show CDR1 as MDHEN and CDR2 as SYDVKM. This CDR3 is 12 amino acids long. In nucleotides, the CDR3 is TGTGCCAGCAGCCCCTTACAAGAGACCCAGTACTTC. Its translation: CASSPLQETQYF.

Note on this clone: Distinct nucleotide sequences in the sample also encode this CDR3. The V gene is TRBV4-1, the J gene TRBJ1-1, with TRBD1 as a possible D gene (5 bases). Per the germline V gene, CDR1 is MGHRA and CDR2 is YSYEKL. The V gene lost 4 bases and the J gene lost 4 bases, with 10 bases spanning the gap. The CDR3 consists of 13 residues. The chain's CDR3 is CASSPTGVTEAFF. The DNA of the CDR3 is TGCGCCAGCAGCCCCACGGGGGTCACTGAAGCTTTCTTT.

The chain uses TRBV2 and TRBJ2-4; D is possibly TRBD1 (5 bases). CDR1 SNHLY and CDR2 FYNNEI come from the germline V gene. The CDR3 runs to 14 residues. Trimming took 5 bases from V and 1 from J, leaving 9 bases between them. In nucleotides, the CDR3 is TGTGCCAGCAGTTTTAGGGGTGCCAAAAACATTCAGTACTTC. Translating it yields CASSFRGAKNIQYF.

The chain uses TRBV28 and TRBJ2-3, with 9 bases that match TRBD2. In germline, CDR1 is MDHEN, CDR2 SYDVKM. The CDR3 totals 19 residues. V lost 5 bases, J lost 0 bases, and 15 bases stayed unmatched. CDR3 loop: CASSRMTSGSGGSTDTQYF. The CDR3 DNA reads TGTGCCAGCAGTCGAATGACTAGCGGATCAGGGGGGAGCACAGATACGCAGTATTTT.

The CDR3 nucleotides are TGTGCCAGCAGTCAGTGGGAGGGCCAGTCGGAGACCCAGTACTTC. Translating gives CASSQWEGQSETQYF. This rearrangement joins TRBV28 to TRBJ2-5, with 7 nucleotides matching TRBD2. From germline, CDR1 is MDHEN and CDR2 SYDVKM. CDR3 length: 15 residues. J was trimmed by 5 bases and V by 5 bases; bases with no gene match: 11.

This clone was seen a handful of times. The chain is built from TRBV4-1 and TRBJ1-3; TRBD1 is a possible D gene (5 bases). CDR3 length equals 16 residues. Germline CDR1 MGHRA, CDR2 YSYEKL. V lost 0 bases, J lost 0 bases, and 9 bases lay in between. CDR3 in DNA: TGCGCCAGCAGCCAAGATGAGGGGAGCTCTGGAAACACCATATATTTT. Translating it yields CASSQDEGSSGNTIYF.

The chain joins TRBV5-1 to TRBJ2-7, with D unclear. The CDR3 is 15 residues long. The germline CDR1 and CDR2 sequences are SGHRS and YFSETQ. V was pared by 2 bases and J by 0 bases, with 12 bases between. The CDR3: CASSFDSDSSYEQYF. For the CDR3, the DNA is TGCGCCAGCAGCTTTGATTCGGATAGCTCCTACGAGCAGTACTTC.

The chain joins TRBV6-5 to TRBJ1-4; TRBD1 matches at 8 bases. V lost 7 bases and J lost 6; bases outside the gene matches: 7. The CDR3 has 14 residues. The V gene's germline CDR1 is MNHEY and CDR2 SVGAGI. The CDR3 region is CASNTGGEDEKLFF. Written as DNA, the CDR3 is TGTGCCAGCAATACAGGGGGAGAGGATGAAAAACTGTTTTTT.

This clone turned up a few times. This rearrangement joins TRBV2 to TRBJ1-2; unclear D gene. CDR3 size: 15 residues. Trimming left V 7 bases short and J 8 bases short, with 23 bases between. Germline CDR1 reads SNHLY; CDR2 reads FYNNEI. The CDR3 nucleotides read TGTGCCAGCACCGAAGATAAGGACCGCTTAAGAGGCTACACCTTC. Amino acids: CASTEDKDRLRGYTF.

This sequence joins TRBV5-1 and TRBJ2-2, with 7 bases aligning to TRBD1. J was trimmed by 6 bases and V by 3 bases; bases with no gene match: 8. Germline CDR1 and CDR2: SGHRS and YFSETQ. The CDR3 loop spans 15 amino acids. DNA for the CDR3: TGCGCCAGCAGCTACGACAGGGACCTTTCCGGGGAGCTGTTTTTT. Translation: CASSYDRDLSGELFF.

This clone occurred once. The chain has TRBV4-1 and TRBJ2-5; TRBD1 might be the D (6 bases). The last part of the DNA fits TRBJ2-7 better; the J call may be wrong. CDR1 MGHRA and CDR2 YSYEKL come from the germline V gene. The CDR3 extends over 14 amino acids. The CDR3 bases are TGCGCCAGCAGCCAAGTTCCAGGGGCGAACGAGCAGTACTTC. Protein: CASSQVPGANEQYF.

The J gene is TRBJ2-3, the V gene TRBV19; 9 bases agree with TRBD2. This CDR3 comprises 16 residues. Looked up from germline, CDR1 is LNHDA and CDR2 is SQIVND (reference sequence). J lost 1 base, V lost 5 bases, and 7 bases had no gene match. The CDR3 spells CASSPRVAGGTDTQYF. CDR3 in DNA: TGTGCCAGTAGTCCCCGGGTAGCGGGAGGCACAGATACGCAGTATTTT.

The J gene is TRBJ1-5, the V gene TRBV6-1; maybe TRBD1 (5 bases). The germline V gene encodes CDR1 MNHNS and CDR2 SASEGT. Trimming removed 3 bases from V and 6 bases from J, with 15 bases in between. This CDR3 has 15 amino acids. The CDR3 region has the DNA TGTGCCAGCAGTGAGTCTGCAGGGAGTAGTCAGCCCCAGCATTTT. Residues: CASSESAGSSQPQHF.

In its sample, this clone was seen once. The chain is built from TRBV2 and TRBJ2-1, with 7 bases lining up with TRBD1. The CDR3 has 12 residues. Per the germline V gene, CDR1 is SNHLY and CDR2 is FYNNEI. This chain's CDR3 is CASDRPYNEQFF. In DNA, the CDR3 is TGTGCTTCGGACAGGCCCTACAATGAGCAGTTCTTC.

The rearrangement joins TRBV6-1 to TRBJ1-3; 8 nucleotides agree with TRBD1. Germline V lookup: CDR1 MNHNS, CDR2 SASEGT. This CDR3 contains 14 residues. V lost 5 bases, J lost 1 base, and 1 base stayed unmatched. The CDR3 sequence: CASSWTGSGNTIYF. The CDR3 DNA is TGTGCCAGCAGTTGGACAGGGTCTGGAAACACCATATATTTT.

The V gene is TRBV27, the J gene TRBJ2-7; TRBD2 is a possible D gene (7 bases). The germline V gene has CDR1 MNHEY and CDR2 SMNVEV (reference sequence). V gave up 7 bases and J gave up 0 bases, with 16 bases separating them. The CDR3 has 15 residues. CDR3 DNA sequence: TGTGCCAGCAAAGGGGGGGGCAGGGCCTCCTACGAGCAGTACTTC. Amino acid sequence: CASKGGGRASYEQYF.

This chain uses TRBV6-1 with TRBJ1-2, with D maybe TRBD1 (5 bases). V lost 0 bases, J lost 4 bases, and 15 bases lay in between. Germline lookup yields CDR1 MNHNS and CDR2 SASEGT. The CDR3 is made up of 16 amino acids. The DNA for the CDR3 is TGTGCCAGCAGTGAAGCGGGGAGGGGCAGCTTCTATGGCTACACCTTC. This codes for CASSEAGRGSFYGYTF.

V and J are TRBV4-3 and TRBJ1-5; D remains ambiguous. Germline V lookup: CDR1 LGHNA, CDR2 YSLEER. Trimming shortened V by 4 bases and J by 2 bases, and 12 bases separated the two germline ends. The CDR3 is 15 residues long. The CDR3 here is CASSPRWTGNQPQHF. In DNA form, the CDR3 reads TGCGCCAGCAGCCCCAGGTGGACGGGCAATCAGCCCCAGCATTTT.

CDR3: CASSLGGGGTEAFF. In DNA form, the CDR3 reads TGCGCCAGCAGCTTGGGTGGGGGCGGCACTGAAGCTTTCTTT. The genes are TRBV5-1 and TRBJ1-1, with TRBD1 as a possible D gene (6 bases). The V end was cut by 0 bases, the J end by 4 bases, with 10 bases between. The CDR3 runs to 14 residues. Germline-derived CDR1 and CDR2 are SGHRS and YFSETQ.